This paragraph reports one T cell receptor (beta chain). The data were taken from a study of long-term antiretroviral therapy in people with HIV. Every donor contributed at least one pre-ART and at least two post-ART PBMC samples. The CDR3 is 14 amino acids. V shed 4 bases and J shed 0 bases, with 8 bases lying between them. The V gene's germline CDR1 is SGHDT and CDR2 YYEEEE. Assay version v3.0 of immunoSEQ was used, and it was run at survey level. Some clones are missing from TCRdb's copy, which holds only in-frame ones; the method was immunoSEQ multiplex PCR. The sample carries tens of thousands of clones, roughly 80% recorded once.

The genes are TRBV5-6 and TRBJ1-5, with D uncertain. The starting material was unsorted PBMCs, obtained 1.1 years before starting antiretroviral therapy. This sequence was found in a woman in her 40s with HIV. The CDR3, as DNA: TGTGCCAGCAGCGGAGGGTATAGCAATCAGCCCCAGCATTTT. It codes for CASSGGYSNQPQHF.